The 32 T cell receptor beta chains presented below share a single source sample, sequenced in a study of regulatory T cells in long-lasting Graves disease. The time point is: persistent/refractory GD, antithyroid drugs over 5 years with positive TRAb. The TCR library was prepared using RNA isolated from PBMCs. TCR beta libraries were built with iRepertoire HTBI primers and Arm-PCR of CDR3 regions. Via MiXCR, TCRdb re-called the multiplex PCR reads, giving one row per CDR3 protein. Counted here are 600,000 to 850,000 distinct CDR3 sequences, about 32% occurring once; the ten biggest clones make up roughly 46%. The sequences come from peripheral blood mononuclear cells (PBMCs), collected when the disease was refractory, from a patient treated with antithyroid drugs. The receptor source for this set is a female donor with Graves disease.

This clonotype was seen only a few times. The V and J genes are TRBV14 and TRBJ2-7, with TRBD2 matching 13 bases. With 2 bases clipped from V and 4 bases from J, the junction kept 8 bases outside the gene matches. The CDR3 is 17 amino acids. Looked up from germline, CDR1 is SGHDN and CDR2 is FVKESK. CDR3 DNA sequence: TGTGCCAGCAGCCAACCATTAGGACTAGCGGGAGTGTACGAGCAGTACTTC. It is translated as CASSQPLGLAGVYEQYF.

Turning to this clonotype: This is likely an artifact of a read error, given a far larger clone one base away. The chain employs TRBV6-2 or TRBV6-3 and TRBJ2-7, with TRBD2 identical over 11 bases. CDR1 MNHEY and CDR2 SVGEGT come from the germline V gene. This CDR3 region has 16 residues. The CDR3, as DNA: TGTGGCAGCAGTTCCTTACTAGCGGGGGACTCCTACGAGCAGTACTTC. Translation: CGSSSLLAGDSYEQYF.

This chain links TRBV6-9 with TRBJ2-7; D may be TRBD2 (6 bases). CDR3 size: 15 residues. Germline V gene lookup returns CDR1 MNHGY and CDR2 SVAAGI. V dropped 2 bases and J dropped 1 base, with 12 bases sitting between them. CDR3 residues: CASSYLGLSSYEQYF. CDR3 DNA: TGTGCCAGCAGTTATCTGGGACTGTCATCCTACGAGCAGTACTTC.

The chain couples TRBV30 to TRBJ1-2, with a weak D call TRBD1 (5 bases). V was cut by 0 bases and J by 8 bases, with 16 bases left in between. CDR3 size: 14 residues. CDR1 and CDR2 from the germline V gene are GTSNPN and SVGIG (reference sequence). CDR3 sequence: CAWSVSSGAEGYTF. CDR3 bases: TGTGCCTGGAGTGTAAGTTCCGGGGCGGAAGGCTACACCTTC.

This clonotype was observed a few times. V is TRBV5-1 and J is TRBJ1-4; TRBD1 might be the D (5 bases). Trimming stripped 0 bases from V and 8 bases from J, with 11 bases between. The CDR3 is 14 amino acids. Germline CDR1 and CDR2: SGHRS and YFSETQ. CDR3 DNA: TGCGCCAGCAGCTTGGACAGGTTCGCGGAAAAACTGTTTTTT. As protein: CASSLDRFAEKLFF.

This clonotype was recorded many times. This chain uses TRBV2 with TRBJ1-6; D may be TRBD1 (6 bases). Germline V CDR1 and CDR2: SNHLY, FYNNEI. V gave up 6 bases and J gave up 6 bases, with 12 bases separating them. The CDR3 length is 14 residues. The CDR3 is CASRRDTINSPLHF. Written as DNA, the CDR3 is TGTGCCAGCAGGAGGGACACGATTAATTCACCCCTCCACTTT.

This chain joins TRBV19 and TRBJ1-1; D not resolved. Germline-derived CDR1 and CDR2 are LNHDA and SQIVND (reference sequence). V gave up 4 bases and J gave up 0 bases, with 9 bases separating them. CDR3 length: 14 residues. Here the CDR3 reads CASSKDSLNTEAFF. CDR3 DNA sequence: TGTGCCAGTAGTAAAGATTCTTTGAACACTGAAGCTTTCTTT. Looking up the rest from reference TRBV19 and TRBJ1-1 gives the full variable domain: DGGITQSPKYLFRKEGQNVTLSCEQNLNHDAMYWYRQDPGQGLRLIYYSQIVNDFQKGDIAEGYSVSREKKESFPLTVTSAQKNPTAFYLCASSKDSLNTEAFFGQGTRLTVV.

This clonotype was detected only a few times. J is TRBJ1-1 and V is TRBV6-1, with a tentative D call TRBD1 (5 bases). V was pared by 5 bases and J by 1 base, with 11 bases between. The germline CDR1 and CDR2 sequences are MNHNS and SASEGT. The CDR3 loop spans 14 amino acids. The CDR3 nucleotides are TGTGCCAGCAGTCCAAAGGGGTGGAACACTGAAGCTTTCTTT. Amino acids: CASSPKGWNTEAFF.

A few counts support this clonotype. The chain joins TRBV7-3 to TRBJ1-1; weak D call: TRBD1 (6 bases). V dropped 2 bases and J dropped 0 bases, with 16 bases sitting between them. Germline V lookup: CDR1 SGHTA, CDR2 FQGTGA. CDR3 size: 17 residues. CDR3 in amino acids: CASSLVVGGSVNTEAFF. The CDR3 coding sequence is TGTGCCAGCAGCTTAGTGGTGGGGGGCAGCGTGAACACTGAAGCTTTCTTT. Using reference TRBV7-3 and TRBJ1-1 for the parts outside the CDR3, the full variable domain is GAGVSQTPSNKVTEKGKYVELRCDPISGHTALYWYRQSLGQGPEFLIYFQGTGAADDSGLPNDRFFAVRPEGSVSTLKIQRTERGDSAVYLCASSLVVGGSVNTEAFFGQGTRLTVV.

In its sample, this clonotype was seen many times. This chain's CDR3 is CSAQGLAGGNQETQYF. The CDR3 bases are TGCAGTGCTCAGGGACTAGCGGGGGGTAACCAAGAGACCCAGTACTTC. The V call is TRBV20-1, the J call TRBJ2-5, with TRBD2 matching 15 bases. The CDR3 runs to 16 residues. Trimming took 5 bases from V and 0 from J; bases not matched to a gene: 4. CDR1 DFQATT and CDR2 SNEGSKA come from the germline V gene (reference sequence).

This clonotype was seen repeatedly, ten times or more. The chain uses TRBV28 and TRBJ2-5; D may be TRBD2 (5 bases). The CDR3 spans 13 residues. The V end lost 6 bases, the J end lost 4 bases, and 12 bases lay between the germline ends. Germline lookup yields CDR1 MDHEN and CDR2 SYDVKM. The CDR3 region has the DNA TGTGCCAGCAGGGATACTAGAGGAGAGACCCAGTACTTC. The encoded protein is CASRDTRGETQYF.

In this sample, this clonotype turned up a few times. The rearrangement joins TRBV27 to TRBJ2-4; D could derive from TRBD1 or TRBD2 (7 bases each). There are 14 residues in the CDR3. Trimming removed 6 bases from V and 8 bases from J, with 17 bases in between. Germline V gene lookup returns CDR1 MNHEY and CDR2 SMNVEV (reference sequence). The CDR3 loop is CASSRGEGRYIQYF. The CDR3, as DNA: TGTGCCAGCAGCAGGGGGGAGGGGAGATACATTCAGTACTTC.

In its sample, this clonotype was seen many times. The gene calls are TRBV28 and TRBJ1-2, with D perhaps matching TRBD1 (6 bases). In germline, CDR1 is MDHEN, CDR2 SYDVKM. This CDR3 contains 13 residues. The V end lost 6 bases, the J end lost 4 bases, and 12 bases lay between the germline ends. The CDR3 DNA reads as TGTGCCAGCAGACAGACGGACAGCTATGGCTACACCTTC. It codes for CASRQTDSYGYTF.

The J gene is TRBJ1-2, the V gene TRBV7-9, with 9 positions matching TRBD1. Unmatched junction bases numbered 11, after V lost 3 bases and J lost 12 bases. Germline V gene data show CDR1 as SEHNR and CDR2 as FQNEAQ (reference sequence). This CDR3 has 14 amino acids. The CDR3 region has the DNA TGTGCCAGCAGCTTTCGAGGGGACAGGGAAGTTAACACCTTC. It specifies CASSFRGDREVNTF.

The rearrangement joins TRBV20-1 to TRBJ2-5, with TRBD2 matching 8 bases. This CDR3 comprises 12 residues. J gave up 1 base and V 5 bases, and 0 bases lay outside the gene matches. Germline lookup yields CDR1 DFQATT and CDR2 SNEGSKA (reference sequence). CDR3 DNA sequence: TGCAGTGCTGCGGGGGGCCAAGAGACCCAGTACTTC. Translated: CSAAGGQETQYF.

This clonotype was detected ten times or more. The rearrangement links TRBV28 to TRBJ1-5; possibly TRBD1 for D (6 bases). The CDR3 has 16 residues. The V end lost 6 bases, the J end lost 2 bases, and 17 bases lay between the germline ends. The germline V gene has CDR1 MDHEN and CDR2 SYDVKM. The CDR3 loop reads CASSHGGPGGNQPQHF. CDR3 sequence (DNA): TGTGCCAGCAGCCACGGGGGGCCGGGGGGCAATCAGCCCCAGCATTTT.

This clonotype was found many times. The V call is TRBV6-2 or TRBV6-3, the J call TRBJ2-7; D is perhaps TRBD1 or TRBD2 (6 bases each). Trimming removed 0 bases at V and 4 bases at J, with 10 bases between. The germline V gene encodes CDR1 MNHEY and CDR2 SVGEGT. There are 14 residues in the CDR3. The CDR3 sequence: CASSYSRGRYEQYF. CDR3 coding DNA: TGTGCCAGCAGTTACTCGAGGGGGAGGTACGAGCAGTACTTC.

The V call is TRBV19, the J call TRBJ2-1; 10 bases agree with TRBD2. V lost 4 bases and J lost 4; bases outside the gene matches: 4. The CDR3 is 15 residues long. Germline lookup yields CDR1 LNHDA and CDR2 SQIVND (reference sequence). The CDR3 protein is CASSKLAGSYNEQFF. CDR3 DNA sequence: TGTGCCAGTAGTAAACTAGCGGGATCATACAATGAGCAGTTCTTC.

Many counts were recorded for this clonotype. The rearrangement links TRBV6-2 or TRBV6-3 to TRBJ1-2, with 7 positions matching TRBD1. Germline trimming cut 0 bases from V and 7 bases from J; bases unmatched to any gene: 2. The length of the CDR3 is 13 residues. The germline V gene has CDR1 MNHEY and CDR2 SVGEGT. This CDR3 reads CASSYSGGGGYTF. The CDR3 coding sequence is TGTGCCAGCAGTTACTCAGGGGGCGGTGGCTACACCTTC.

This clonotype was counted between two and nine times. V usage is TRBV5-5 and J usage is TRBJ2-7, with TRBD2 as a possible D gene (5 bases). Germline V gene data show CDR1 as SGHKS and CDR2 as YYEKEE (reference sequence). V lost 0 bases and J 4 bases, leaving 14 bases between the germline ends. The CDR3 spans 15 residues. This CDR3 reads CASSLGPGGIYEQYF. The CDR3 DNA sequence: TGTGCCAGCAGCTTGGGGCCCGGAGGAATTTACGAGCAGTACTTC.

This clonotype was counted many times. The chain combines TRBV11-2 with TRBJ2-2, with D tentatively TRBD2 (6 bases). The CDR3 sequence is 15 residues long. V shed 2 bases and J shed 3 bases, with 10 bases lying between them. CDR1 is SGHAT, CDR2 FQNNGV, per germline. The CDR3 sequence: CASSLLRGYTGELFF. The CDR3 DNA sequence: TGTGCCAGCAGCTTACTGCGGGGATACACCGGGGAGCTGTTTTTT.

The chain uses TRBV7-2 and TRBJ2-1, with a tentative D call TRBD2 (6 bases). The V gene's germline CDR1 is SGHTA and CDR2 FQGNSA. This CDR3 comprises 21 residues. Trimming cost V 7 bases and J 7 bases, with 38 bases left between them. The CDR3 region is CASTLWGRTILRGARGNEQFF. CDR3 sequence (DNA): TGTGCCAGCACCCTATGGGGGAGGACAATCCTCCGAGGGGCCAGAGGGAATGAGCAGTTCTTC.

A few counts support this clonotype. The V gene is TRBV2, the J gene TRBJ1-1; D unclear. Trimming stripped 8 bases from V and 0 bases from J, with 10 bases between. Per the germline V gene, CDR1 is SNHLY and CDR2 is FYNNEI. The CDR3 totals 13 residues. The CDR3 region has the DNA TGTGCCAGCGGGCGAAGCTTGAACACTGAAGCTTTCTTT. Residues: CASGRSLNTEAFF.

This clonotype was seen just once. The chain recombines TRBV10-3 with TRBJ2-2, with 9 bases matching TRBD2. The CDR3 sequence is 14 residues long. Trimming cost V 11 bases and J 5 bases; bases outside gene matches: 9. Germline assignment: CDR1 ENHRY and CDR2 SYGVKD. The CDR3 loop reads CAVPGSGRTGELFF. The DNA for the CDR3 is TGTGCCGTCCCAGGTAGCGGGAGAACCGGGGAGCTGTTTTTT.

This clonotype was detected many times. The chain employs TRBV2 and TRBJ2-7; 7 bases match TRBD1. The CDR3 extends over 12 amino acids. V was clipped by 8 bases and J by 7 bases; unmatched bases: 8. The germline V gene encodes CDR1 SNHLY and CDR2 FYNNEI. CDR3 bases: TGTGCCAGCGGTTCCGGGACAGTGGAGCAGTACTTC. Residues: CASGSGTVEQYF.

The table lists this clonotype with a few counts. The genes are TRBV7-9 and TRBJ2-7, with 10 nucleotides matching TRBD1. Germline assignment: CDR1 SEHNR and CDR2 FQNEAQ (reference sequence). The CDR3 is 15 amino acids. V dropped 4 bases and J dropped 2; count of bases not matched to a gene: 5. The CDR3 nucleotides are TGTGCCAGCAGCTCGGACAGGGGGTCCACCTACGAGCAGTACTTC. It yields the protein CASSSDRGSTYEQYF. Combining the CDR3 with reference TRBV7-9 and TRBJ2-7 gives the whole variable domain DTGVSQNPRHKITKRGQNVTFRCDPISEHNRLYWYRQTLGQGPEFLTYFQNEAQLEKSRLLSDRFSAERPKGSFSTLEIQRTEQGDSAMYLCASSSDRGSTYEQYFGPGTRLTVT.

This clonotype was counted between two and nine times. The DNA for the CDR3 is TGTGCTAGTGGCGACCCGAGGTACGAGACCCAGTACTTC. Protein: CASGDPRYETQYF. V usage is TRBV12-5 and J usage is TRBJ2-5; no definite D call. The CDR3 totals 13 residues. V lost 6 bases to trimming and J lost 5 bases, with 13 bases between them. Germline V lookup: CDR1 LGHNT, CDR2 FRNRAP.

This clonotype was detected ten times or more. The gene calls are TRBV27 and TRBJ1-2, with 10 positions matching TRBD1. The CDR3 is 15 amino acids. CDR1 is MNHEY and CDR2 is SMNVEV in the germline V gene (reference sequence). V was clipped by 5 bases and J by 1 base; unmatched bases: 4. The CDR3 coding sequence is TGTGCCAGCAGTATGACAGGGGGCGATAACTATGGCTACACCTTC. This codes for CASSMTGGDNYGYTF.

This clonotype appeared many times. The chain has TRBV2 and TRBJ1-2; D remains unclear. The germline V gene encodes CDR1 SNHLY and CDR2 FYNNEI. The germline V and J ends were trimmed by 1 base and 3 bases, with 9 bases remaining between them. The CDR3 runs 14 residues. The CDR3 DNA is TGTGCCAGCAGTGAAGTGGGGTTCCACTATGGCTACACCTTC. Translated, it gives CASSEVGFHYGYTF. Drawing the rest from reference TRBV2 and TRBJ1-2, the complete variable domain is EPEVTQTPSHQVTQMGQEVILRCVPISNHLYFYWYRQILGQKVEFLVSFYNNEISEKSEIFDDQFSVERPDGSNFTLKIRSTKLEDSAMYFCASSEVGFHYGYTFGSGTRLTVV.

This rearrangement joins TRBV10-2 to TRBJ1-1, with TRBD1 matching over 7 bases. Trimming removed 0 bases from V and 4 bases from J; junction bases left unmatched: 5. CDR3 length: 15 amino acids. Germline-derived CDR1 and CDR2 are WSHSY and SAAADI. Here the CDR3 reads CASSESKGGFTEAFF. The CDR3 DNA sequence: TGCGCCAGCAGTGAGTCGAAAGGGGGCTTCACTGAAGCTTTCTTT.

V usage is TRBV9 and J usage is TRBJ2-7; D is unclear. In germline, CDR1 is SGDLS, CDR2 YYNGEE. The CDR3 is made up of 16 amino acids. V lost 4 bases and J lost 3, with 20 bases in between. The CDR3 here is CASSPNAAPISYEQYF. CDR3 nucleotides: TGTGCCAGCAGCCCCAACGCAGCTCCTATAAGCTACGAGCAGTACTTC.

This clonotype was recorded at least ten times. The chain links TRBV2 to TRBJ2-4; D might be TRBD2 (5 bases). The CDR3 runs to 16 residues. V was cut by 1 base and J by 9 bases, with 19 bases left in between. Germline-derived CDR1 and CDR2 are SNHLY and FYNNEI. The DNA of the CDR3 is TGTGCCAGCAGTGAAGAAATAGGTACCTTAGGGAGCATTCAGTACTTC. It is translated as CASSEEIGTLGSIQYF.